This T cell receptor (beta chain) was recorded in a study of response to subunit inactivated influenza vaccine. Overall study findings and caveats: Each seasonal flu vaccination may recruit only limited new T cells, authors suggested.

The CDR3 consists of 13 residues. Looked up from germline, CDR1 is SGHTA and CDR2 is FQGNSA. The V gene lost 4 bases and the J gene lost 9 bases, with 13 bases spanning the gap. Notes on this clonotype: The antigen is unknown.

TCRdb re-called the RT-PCR reads with MiXCR, one entry per CDR3 protein. The repertoire holds 500,000 or so distinct CDR3 sequences, approximately 17% seen once, with roughly 3% in the top ten. The clonotype was recovered from a man aged 45 to 75 who received an inactivated influenza vaccine. The source was CD4+ T cells sorted from PBMCs, collected less than 30 months after vaccination. The chain couples TRBV7-2 to TRBJ1-5; maybe TRBD1 (5 bases). CDR3 in DNA: TGTGCCAGCAGCTCCGGGGTGAGGGGGCCCCAGCATTTT. Translating it yields CASSSGVRGPQHF.